A single sample gave rise to the 6 T cell receptor beta chains below, sequenced in a study of blood T cells in healthy people across ages. Alongside a J-beta primer mix, a sample-barcoded 5' primer served in a second PCR lasting roughly 6 to 12 cycles. One entry per CDR3 protein, called by TCRdb with MiXCR from the 5' RACE reads. Of 650,000 to 1,000,000 distinct CDR3 sequences detected, roughly 35% appear once; the ten largest clones hold approximately 12%. The source material was blood. The receptors come from a man between 18 and 29 years old in good health.

This clonotype was counted many times. This chain joins TRBV14 and TRBJ2-1; D gene ambiguous. CDR1 and CDR2 from the germline V gene are SGHDN and FVKESK. V lost 4 bases and J lost 7, with 11 bases in between. This CDR3 comprises 13 residues. The CDR3 DNA reads TGTGCCAGCAGCCCCCTCGCAGGAAATGAGCAGTTCTTC. It specifies CASSPLAGNEQFF.

The rearrangement uses TRBV19 and TRBJ2-2; D call uncertain. This CDR3 is 14 amino acids long. Germline lookup yields CDR1 LNHDA and CDR2 SQIVND (reference sequence). Trimming removed 7 bases at V and 0 bases at J, with 9 bases between. This CDR3 is CASIPRTNTGELFF. DNA of the CDR3: TGTGCCAGTATCCCCAGGACGAACACCGGGGAGCTGTTTTTT.

This clonotype was picked up a small number of times. The gene calls are TRBV5-1 and TRBJ1-5; D gene uncertain. This CDR3 is 16 amino acids long. The V and J ends lost 4 bases and 5 bases respectively, with 19 bases between them. Germline V gives CDR1 SGHRS, CDR2 YFSETQ. In nucleotides, the CDR3 is TGCGCCAGCAGCCTACCAGCGGGGTACCAAGATCAGCCCCAGCATTTT. Residues: CASSLPAGYQDQPQHF.

This clonotype was detected a few times. The J gene is TRBJ2-1, the V gene TRBV6-2 or TRBV6-3; a weak D match, TRBD1 (6 bases). The V and J ends lost 6 bases and 1 base respectively, with 13 bases between them. Germline CDR1 MNHEY, CDR2 SVGEGT. The CDR3 loop spans 15 amino acids. For the CDR3, the DNA is TGTGCCAGCAGGACACAGGGCCTGTCCTACAATGAGCAGTTCTTC. Amino acids: CASRTQGLSYNEQFF.

This clonotype was observed a few times. V usage is TRBV2 and J usage is TRBJ1-1; D is uncertain. There are 10 residues in the CDR3. Germline CDR1 reads SNHLY; CDR2 reads FYNNEI. V was shortened by 6 bases and J by 4 bases, with 3 bases between the two germline ends. For the CDR3, the DNA is TGTGCCAGCAGCGGCACTGAAGCTTTCTTT. It encodes CASSGTEAFF.

Only a few counts were recorded for this clonotype. The chain joins TRBV5-1 to TRBJ1-2; weak D call: TRBD1 (5 bases). Trimming removed 3 bases from V and 8 bases from J, with 20 bases in between. CDR1 is SGHRS, CDR2 YFSETQ, per germline. The CDR3 consists of 15 residues. CDR3 bases: TGCGCCAGCAGCTCCTTACCGGGGGGTGAAGAGGGCTACACCTTC. This sequence encodes CASSSLPGGEEGYTF.